A single T cell receptor beta chain is shown here with its context. What it binds is not known. V gave up 0 bases and J gave up 5 bases; unmatched junction bases: 7. From germline, CDR1 is LGHNA and CDR2 YSLEER. The CDR3 runs to 17 residues. This record belongs to a study of identifying expanded T cells in peripheral blood. TCRdb's table, derived via immunoSEQ multiplex PCR, lists solely in-frame clones and lacks some. The sample carries about 80,000 clones, around 89% recorded once. General study points: Clone count variance between approximately two-week samples rose with total template count. Technical replicates showed approximately 1.2 changed clones; approximately two weeks roughly 16; four weeks 19.

During the collection period, no donor immune events like infections were recorded. J is TRBJ2-1 and V is TRBV4-3, with 10 bases that match TRBD1. The sample was blood. This receptor was obtained from a person aged 18-70 years in good health. DNA for the CDR3: TGCGCCAGCAGCCAAGAAGGACAGGGGGGAAGGAACAATGAGCAGTTCTTC. Translating gives CASSQEGQGGRNNEQFF.